This passage covers 10 T cell receptor beta chains from one sample sequenced in a study of blood T cell repertoires in COVID-19. Sequencing used immunoSEQ multiplex PCR; TCRdb keeps in-frame clones, though not all of them. The table lists 130,000 or so clones, 84% of them singletons. The sequencing input was peripheral blood. Receptor source: a woman aged 55-70 years with acute or convalescent COVID-19.

This clone was recorded only once. The rearrangement uses TRBV6-5 and TRBJ1-2; no reliable D call. This CDR3 is 15 amino acids long. Germline CDR1 is MNHEY and CDR2 is SVGAGI. V lost 5 bases and J 2 bases, leaving 15 bases between the germline ends. The CDR3 nucleotides are TGTGCCAGCAGTCGGCAATCGAGGTTAAACTATGGCTACACCTTC. It codes for CASSRQSRLNYGYTF.

The V call is TRBV3-1 (or the pseudogene TRBV3-2), the J call TRBJ2-5; D possibly corresponds to TRBD2 (6 bases). The CDR3 extends over 12 amino acids. V gave up 4 bases and J gave up 3 bases, with 6 bases separating them. The germline V gene has CDR1 LGHDT and CDR2 YNNKEL (reference sequence). This CDR3 reads CASSRGEETQYF. CDR3 sequence (DNA): TGTGCCAGCAGCCGCGGGGAAGAGACCCAGTACTTC.

The chain has TRBV10-3 and TRBJ2-2; D perhaps matches TRBD1 (6 bases). Germline CDR1 reads ENHRY; CDR2 reads SYGVKD. The CDR3 runs 13 residues. V was trimmed by 8 bases and J by 3 bases, leaving 10 bases between them. The CDR3 here is CAIGAGDTGELFF. The DNA for the CDR3 is TGTGCCATCGGGGCAGGGGACACCGGGGAGCTGTTTTTT.

The CDR3 DNA sequence: TGTGCCATCAGATTTCGGGAGACCCAGTACTTC. It translates to CAIRFRETQYF. The rearrangement links TRBV10-3 to TRBJ2-5; D remains ambiguous. The CDR3 is 11 residues long. V was pared by 6 bases and J by 5 bases, with 7 bases between. Germline assignment: CDR1 ENHRY and CDR2 SYGVKD.

The J gene is TRBJ1-4, the V gene TRBV5-6; D remains unclear. There are 16 residues in the CDR3. Germline CDR1 and CDR2: SGHDT and YYEEEE. The ends were cut back, 4 bases at V and 3 bases at J, with 16 bases in the middle. In DNA form, the CDR3 reads TGTGCCAGCAGCCCCGGATTGCGGAAGGCTAATGAAAAACTGTTTTTT. Translation: CASSPGLRKANEKLFF.

This rearrangement joins TRBV7-8 to TRBJ2-7, with a weak D call TRBD1 (6 bases). V lost 2 bases, J lost 0 bases, and 8 bases lay in between. This CDR3 is built from 14 residues. Germline V gene lookup returns CDR1 SGHVS and CDR2 FQNEAQ. In nucleotides, the CDR3 is TGTGCCAGCAGCTTAATGGACAGCTCCTACGAGCAGTACTTC. As protein: CASSLMDSSYEQYF.

The chain recombines TRBV25-1 with TRBJ2-4; no firm D call. This CDR3 contains 14 residues. V lost 1 base and J 9 bases, leaving 13 bases between the germline ends. Germline CDR1 reads MGHDK; CDR2 reads SYGVNS. CDR3 nucleotide sequence: TGTGCCAGCAGTGAATTGGGCGCCTTGGGCATTCAGTACTTC. Encoded protein: CASSELGALGIQYF.

V and J are TRBV19 and TRBJ1-5, with 7 bases that match TRBD1. The CDR3 has 17 residues. From germline, CDR1 is LNHDA and CDR2 SQIVND (reference sequence). Trimming at V came to 4 bases and at J to 0 bases, leaving 9 bases not matched to a gene. DNA of the CDR3: TGTGCCAGTAGTAAACGGGACAGCTCCAATAGCAATCAGCCCCAGCATTTT. The encoded protein is CASSKRDSSNSNQPQHF.

CDR3 in DNA: TGTGCCAGCAGGACAGTACAGAACACTGAAGCTTTCTTT. It is translated as CASRTVQNTEAFF. The gene calls are TRBV19 and TRBJ1-1; D possibly corresponds to TRBD1 (6 bases). The CDR3 totals 13 residues. The V end was cut by 9 bases, the J end by 1 base, with 12 bases between. Germline V lookup: CDR1 LNHDA, CDR2 SQIVND (reference sequence).

The chain combines TRBV30 with TRBJ1-2; D might be TRBD1 (6 bases). CDR3 size: 12 residues. Germline assignment: CDR1 GTSNPN and CDR2 SVGIG (reference sequence). V was clipped by 5 bases and J by 7 bases, with 14 bases between them. CDR3 in amino acids: CAWAPGGVGYTF. CDR3 nucleotide sequence: TGTGCCTGGGCCCCTGGGGGCGTTGGCTACACCTTC.